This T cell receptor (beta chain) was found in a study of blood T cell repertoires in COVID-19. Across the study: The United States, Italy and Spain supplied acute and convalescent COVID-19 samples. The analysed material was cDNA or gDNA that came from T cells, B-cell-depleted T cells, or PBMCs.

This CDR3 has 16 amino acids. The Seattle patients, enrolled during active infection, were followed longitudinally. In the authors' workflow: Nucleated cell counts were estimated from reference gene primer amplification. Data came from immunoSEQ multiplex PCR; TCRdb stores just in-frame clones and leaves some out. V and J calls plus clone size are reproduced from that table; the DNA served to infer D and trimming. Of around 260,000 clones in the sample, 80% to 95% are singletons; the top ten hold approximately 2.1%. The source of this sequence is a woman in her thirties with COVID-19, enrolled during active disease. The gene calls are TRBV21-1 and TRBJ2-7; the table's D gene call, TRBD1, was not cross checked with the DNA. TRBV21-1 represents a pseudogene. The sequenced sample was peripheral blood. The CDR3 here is CASSKRCRTGCYEQYF. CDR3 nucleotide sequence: TGTGCCAGCAGCAAGAGGTGCAGGACAGGGTGCTACGAGCAGTACTTC.